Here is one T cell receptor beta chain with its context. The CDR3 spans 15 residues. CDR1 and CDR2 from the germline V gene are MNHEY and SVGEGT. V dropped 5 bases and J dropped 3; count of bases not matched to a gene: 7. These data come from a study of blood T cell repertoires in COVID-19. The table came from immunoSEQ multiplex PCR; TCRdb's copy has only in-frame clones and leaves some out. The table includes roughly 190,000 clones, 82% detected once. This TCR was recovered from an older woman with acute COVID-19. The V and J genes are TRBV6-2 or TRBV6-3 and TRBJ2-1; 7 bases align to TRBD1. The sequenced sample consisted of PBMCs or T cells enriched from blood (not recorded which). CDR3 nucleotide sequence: TGTGCCAGCAGTCGGACAGGTAGCGTCTACAATGAGCAGTTCTTC. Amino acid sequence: CASSRTGSVYNEQFF.